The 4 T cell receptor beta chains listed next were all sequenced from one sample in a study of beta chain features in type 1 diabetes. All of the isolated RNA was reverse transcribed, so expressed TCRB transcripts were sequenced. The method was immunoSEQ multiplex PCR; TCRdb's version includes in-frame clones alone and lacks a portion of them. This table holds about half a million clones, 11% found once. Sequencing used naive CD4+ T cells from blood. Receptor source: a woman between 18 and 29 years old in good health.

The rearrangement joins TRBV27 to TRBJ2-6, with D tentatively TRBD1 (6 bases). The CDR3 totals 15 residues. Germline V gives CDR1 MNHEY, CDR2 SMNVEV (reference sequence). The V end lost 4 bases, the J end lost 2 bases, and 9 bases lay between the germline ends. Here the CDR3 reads CASSSQGTGANVLTF. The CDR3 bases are TGTGCCAGCAGTTCACAGGGAACTGGGGCCAACGTCCTGACTTTC.

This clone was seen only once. CDR3 DNA sequence: TGCGCCAGCAGCCTGGGGGGGAGCACAGATACGCAGTATTTT. This sequence encodes CASSLGGSTDTQYF. The rearrangement joins TRBV4-3 to TRBJ2-3, with TRBD2 identical over 7 bases. V lost 4 bases and J lost 0; bases outside the gene matches: 1. There are 14 residues in the CDR3. Germline-derived CDR1 and CDR2 are LGHNA and YSLEER.

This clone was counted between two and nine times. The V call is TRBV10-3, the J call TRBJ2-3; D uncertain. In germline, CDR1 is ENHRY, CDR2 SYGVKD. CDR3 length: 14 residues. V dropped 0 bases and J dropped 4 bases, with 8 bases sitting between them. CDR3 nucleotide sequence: TGTGCCATCAGTGAGTCCCCGCCCCCAGATACGCAGTATTTT. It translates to CAISESPPPDTQYF.

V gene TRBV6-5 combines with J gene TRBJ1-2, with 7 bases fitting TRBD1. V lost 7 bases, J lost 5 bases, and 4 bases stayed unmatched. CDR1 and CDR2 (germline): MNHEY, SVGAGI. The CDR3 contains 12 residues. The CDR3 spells CASKDRSYGYTF. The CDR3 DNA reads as TGTGCCAGCAAGGACAGGAGTTATGGCTACACCTTC.